These 6 T cell receptor beta chains were sequenced from one sample in a study of response to subunit inactivated influenza vaccine. MiXCR, applied by TCRdb to the RT-PCR reads, yields one record per CDR3 protein. The table lists 500,000 to 600,000 distinct CDR3 sequences, less than 15% of them singletons. The sample consisted of PBMCs from blood, taken approximately 12 days after vaccination. All receptors come from a man aged 45 to 65 who received an inactivated influenza vaccine.

This clonotype was seen at least ten times. This sequence joins TRBV18 and TRBJ2-5, with a weak D call TRBD2 (5 bases). Deletions cut 5 bases from V and 5 bases from J, with 21 bases between. Germline V CDR1 and CDR2: KGHSH, LQKENI. The CDR3 contains 16 residues. In DNA form, the CDR3 reads TGTGCCAGCTCAAACCGGAAGCGGCAATCGGGGGAGACCCAGTACTTC. This sequence encodes CASSNRKRQSGETQYF.

This chain links TRBV5-1 with TRBJ1-1; 10 nucleotides align to TRBD1. The CDR3 has 16 amino acids. Trimming at V came to 0 bases and at J to 7 bases, leaving 9 bases not matched to a gene. Germline loops: CDR1 SGHRS, CDR2 YFSETQ. CDR3 bases: TGCGCCAGCAGCTTGGCCCCTATGGACAGGGGGTATGAAGCTTTCTTT. Protein: CASSLAPMDRGYEAFF.

This clonotype was detected once. V gene TRBV2 combines with J gene TRBJ2-3; 8 bases match TRBD2. CDR3 size: 13 residues. V trimming: 10 bases; J trimming: 3 bases; junction bases outside the gene matches: 6. Germline CDR1 SNHLY, CDR2 FYNNEI. CDR3 nucleotides: TGTGCCACCCGGGGGGGGGAGACAGATACGCAGTATTTT. It translates to CATRGGETDTQYF.

The chain carries TRBV28 and TRBJ2-5; the D call may be TRBD1 or TRBD2 (5 bases each). CDR1 and CDR2 from the germline V gene are MDHEN and SYDVKM. The CDR3 runs to 12 residues. V was cut by 7 bases and J by 9 bases, with 15 bases left in between. CDR3 protein: CASTQGVGAQYF. CDR3 coding DNA: TGTGCCAGCACCCAGGGAGTGGGGGCCCAGTACTTC.

V gene TRBV20-1 combines with J gene TRBJ2-1; no definite D call. Trimming took off 0 bases at V and 1 base at J, with 19 bases between the two ends. The germline V gene encodes CDR1 DFQATT and CDR2 SNEGSKA (reference sequence). The CDR3 is 18 residues long. The CDR3 DNA is TGCAGTGCTAGAGATCAGGCTTCTGCCTACCAATCCTACAATGAGCAGTTCTTC. It yields the protein CSARDQASAYQSYNEQFF.

The chain carries TRBV10-3 and TRBJ2-7; 9 nucleotides align to TRBD2. CDR3 length equals 14 residues. The V segment lost 4 bases and the J segment 7 bases; nucleotides outside the gene matches: 8. Germline CDR1 reads ENHRY; CDR2 reads SYGVKD. Here the CDR3 DNA reads TGTGCCATCAGTGTCTTAGCGGGAGAGGTTGAGCAGTACTTC. Residues: CAISVLAGEVEQYF.